This T cell receptor beta chain was found in a study of blood T cell repertoires in COVID-19. Study context: COVID-19 samples collected from the United States, Italy and Spain covered acute and convalescent phases. PBMCs, B-cell-depleted T cells, or T cells provided the cDNA or gDNA that made up the material.

Repertoires were generated with immunoSEQ multiplex PCR, while TCRdb's copy carries only in-frame clones and drops some. The sample lists about 240,000 clones, approximately 83% seen once, with approximately 3.5% in the top ten. This CDR3 region has 14 residues. Trimming pared 4 bases from V and 5 bases from J, leaving 15 bases between. The germline gives CDR1 SGHNT, CDR2 YYREEE (reference sequence). Individuals drawn from 24 US areas were about 18 to 95 years old. Grouping used clinical history reported by participants in a survey and questionnaire. The TCR was taken from a woman aged 40 to 50 with acute COVID-19. The rearrangement uses TRBV5-4 and TRBJ1-1; no clear D. Input material: PBMCs or T cells enriched from blood (not recorded which). CDR3 region: CASSGQDEGTEAFF. The DNA for the CDR3 is TGTGCCAGCAGCGGGCAGGATGAGGGTACTGAAGCTTTCTTT. The whole variable domain, remainder taken from reference TRBV5-4 and TRBJ1-1, is ETGVTQSPTHLIKTRGQQVTLRCSSQSGHNTVSWYQQALGQGPQFIFQYYREEENGRGNFPPRFSGLQFPNYSSELNVNALELDDSALYLCASSGQDEGTEAFFGQGTRLTVV.